The sequence of this T cell receptor beta chain was determined in a study of T-cell reconstitution after alpha-beta-depleted transplantation in children. Unique molecular identifiers were incorporated during preparation of the TCRbeta library. In TCRdb, the PCR reads were re-called with MiXCR into one record per CDR3 protein. The sample records fewer than 200,000 distinct CDR3 sequences, about 6.4% being singletons. This clonotype was counted ten times or more. The V end lost 6 bases, the J end lost 3 bases, and 15 bases lay between the germline ends. The CDR3 extends over 14 amino acids. Germline assignment: CDR1 SEHNR and CDR2 FQNEAQ (reference sequence).

This chain connects TRBV7-9 to TRBJ2-7; the D is unclear. The specimen was PBMCs from the stem cell graft donor, collected from the stem cell graft. The receptor was derived from a human donor who donated a stem cell graft to a child with Wiskott-Aldrich syndrome. The CDR3 DNA is TGTGCCAGCAGACCTGGGCAGAGGATCTACGAGCAGTACTTC. Its translation is CASRPGQRIYEQYF.